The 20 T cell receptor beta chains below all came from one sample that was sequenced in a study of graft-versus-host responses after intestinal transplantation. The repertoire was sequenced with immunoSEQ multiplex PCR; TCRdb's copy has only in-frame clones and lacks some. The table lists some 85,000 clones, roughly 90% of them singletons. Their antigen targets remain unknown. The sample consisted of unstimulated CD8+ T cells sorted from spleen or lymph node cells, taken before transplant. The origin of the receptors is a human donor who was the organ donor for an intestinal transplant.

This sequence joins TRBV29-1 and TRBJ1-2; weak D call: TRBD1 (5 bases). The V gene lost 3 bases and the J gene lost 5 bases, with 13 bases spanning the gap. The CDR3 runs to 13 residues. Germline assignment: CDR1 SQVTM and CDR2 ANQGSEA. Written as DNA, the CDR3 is TGCAGCGTTGAGTCCCCGGCAGGGTATGGCTACACCTTC. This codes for CSVESPAGYGYTF.

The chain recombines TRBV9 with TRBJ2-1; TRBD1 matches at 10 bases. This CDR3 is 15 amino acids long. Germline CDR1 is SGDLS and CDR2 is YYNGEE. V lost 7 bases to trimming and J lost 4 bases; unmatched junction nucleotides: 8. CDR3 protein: CASEDGTGAYNEQFF. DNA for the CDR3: TGTGCCAGCGAGGATGGGACAGGGGCGTACAATGAGCAGTTCTTC.

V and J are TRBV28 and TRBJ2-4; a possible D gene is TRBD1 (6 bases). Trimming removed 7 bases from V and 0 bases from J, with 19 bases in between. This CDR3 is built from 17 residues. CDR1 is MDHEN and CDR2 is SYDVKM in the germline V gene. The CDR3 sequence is CASTSQPLDRAKNIQYF. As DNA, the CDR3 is TGTGCCAGCACCTCCCAACCCCTGGACAGAGCCAAAAACATTCAGTACTTC.

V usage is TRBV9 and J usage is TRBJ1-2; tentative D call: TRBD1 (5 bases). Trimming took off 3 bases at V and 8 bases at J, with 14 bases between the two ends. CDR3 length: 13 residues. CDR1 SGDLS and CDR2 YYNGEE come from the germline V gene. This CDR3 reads CASSGLTAYGYTF. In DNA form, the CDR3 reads TGTGCCAGCAGCGGATTGACAGCCTACGGCTACACCTTC.

In nucleotides, the CDR3 is TGTGCCAGCAGCTTAGAGGGCAATGAGCAGTTCTTC. It encodes CASSLEGNEQFF. The chain carries TRBV7-3 and TRBJ2-1; D is possibly TRBD2 (5 bases). The CDR3 totals 12 residues. Trimming took off 2 bases at V and 6 bases at J, with 5 bases between the two ends. CDR1 is SGHTA, CDR2 FQGTGA, per germline.

The CDR3 is CASYPGEGNTEAFF. As DNA, the CDR3 is TGTGCCAGCTACCCTGGAGAGGGAAACACTGAAGCTTTCTTT. This chain joins TRBV6-6 and TRBJ1-1; no clear D gene. This CDR3 spans 14 amino acids. CDR1 MNHNY and CDR2 SVGAGI come from the germline V gene (reference sequence). The V gene lost 8 bases and the J gene lost 2 bases, with 15 bases spanning the gap.

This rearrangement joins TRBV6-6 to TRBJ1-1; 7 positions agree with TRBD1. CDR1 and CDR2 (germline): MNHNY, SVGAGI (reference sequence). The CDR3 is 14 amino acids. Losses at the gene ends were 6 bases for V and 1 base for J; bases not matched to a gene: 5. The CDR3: CASSPPGGNTEAFF. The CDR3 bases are TGTGCCAGCAGCCCCCCAGGGGGGAACACTGAAGCTTTCTTT.

The CDR3 reads CSGGRQGANYGYTF. The CDR3 DNA is TGCAGCGGGGGAAGACAGGGGGCGAACTATGGCTACACCTTC. J is TRBJ1-2 and V is TRBV29-1; 10 bases are shared with TRBD1. The CDR3 has 14 residues. J lost 2 bases, V lost 7 bases, and 7 bases had no gene match. From germline, CDR1 is SQVTM and CDR2 ANQGSEA.

CDR3 bases: TGCGCCAGCAGCCAAGAAGCCGGTCCCGGGGAGCTGTTTTTT. It encodes CASSQEAGPGELFF. The rearrangement joins TRBV4-1 to TRBJ2-2; no definite D call. Germline values: CDR1 MGHRA, CDR2 YSYEKL. Trimming removed 0 bases from V and 6 bases from J, with 8 bases in between. CDR3 length: 14 amino acids.

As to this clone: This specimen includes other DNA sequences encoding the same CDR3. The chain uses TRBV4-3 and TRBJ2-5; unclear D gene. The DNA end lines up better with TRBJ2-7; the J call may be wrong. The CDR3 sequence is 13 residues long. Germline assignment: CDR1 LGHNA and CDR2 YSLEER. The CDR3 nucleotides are TGCGCCAGCAGCCAAGGACTGGACTACGAGCAGTACTTC. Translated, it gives CASSQGLDYEQYF.

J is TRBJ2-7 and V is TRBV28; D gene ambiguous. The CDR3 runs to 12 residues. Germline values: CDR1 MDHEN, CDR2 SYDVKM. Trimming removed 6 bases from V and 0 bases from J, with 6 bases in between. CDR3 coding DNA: TGTGCCAGCAGCCTAGGCTCCTACGAGCAGTACTTC. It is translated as CASSLGSYEQYF.

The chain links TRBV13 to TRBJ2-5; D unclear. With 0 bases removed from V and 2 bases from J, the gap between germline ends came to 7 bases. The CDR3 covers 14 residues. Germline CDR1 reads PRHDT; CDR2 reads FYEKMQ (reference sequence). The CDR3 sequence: CASSLGRYQETQYF. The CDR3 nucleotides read TGTGCCAGCAGCTTAGGCCGGTATCAAGAGACCCAGTACTTC.

The DNA of the CDR3 is TGTGCCAGCAGTTTAGGACTAGCGGGAGCCTACAATGAGCAGTTCTTC. Residues: CASSLGLAGAYNEQFF. This chain uses TRBV27 with TRBJ2-1; 13 positions match TRBD2. V lost 2 bases and J lost 2; bases outside the gene matches: 0. The CDR3 extends over 16 amino acids. From germline, CDR1 is MNHEY and CDR2 SMNVEV (reference sequence).

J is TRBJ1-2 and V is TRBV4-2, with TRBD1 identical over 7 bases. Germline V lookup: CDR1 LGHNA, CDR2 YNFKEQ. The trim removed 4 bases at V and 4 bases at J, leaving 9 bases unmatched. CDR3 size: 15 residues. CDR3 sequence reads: CASSLDGTDLYGYTF. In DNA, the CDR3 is TGTGCCAGCAGCCTGGACGGGACAGATCTCTATGGCTACACCTTC.

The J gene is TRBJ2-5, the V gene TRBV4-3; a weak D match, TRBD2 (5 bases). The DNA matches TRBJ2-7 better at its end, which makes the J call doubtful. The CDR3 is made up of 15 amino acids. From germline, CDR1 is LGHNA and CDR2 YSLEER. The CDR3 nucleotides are TGCGCCAGCAGCCAAGAGTGGACTCCGGCCTACGAGCAGTACTTC. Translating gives CASSQEWTPAYEQYF.

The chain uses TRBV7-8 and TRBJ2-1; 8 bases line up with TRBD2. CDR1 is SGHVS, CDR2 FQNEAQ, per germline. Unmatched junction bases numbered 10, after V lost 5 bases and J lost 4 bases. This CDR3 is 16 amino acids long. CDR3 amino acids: CASSPKLAAGYNEQFF. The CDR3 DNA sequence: TGTGCCAGCAGCCCGAAACTAGCGGCGGGGTACAATGAGCAGTTCTTC.

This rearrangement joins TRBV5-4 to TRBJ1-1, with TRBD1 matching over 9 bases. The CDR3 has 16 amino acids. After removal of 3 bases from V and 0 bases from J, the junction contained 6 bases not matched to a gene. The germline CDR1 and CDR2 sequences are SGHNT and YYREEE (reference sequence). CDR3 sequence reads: CASSSGTGLMNTEAFF. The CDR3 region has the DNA TGTGCCAGCAGCTCCGGGACAGGGTTGATGAACACTGAAGCTTTCTTT.

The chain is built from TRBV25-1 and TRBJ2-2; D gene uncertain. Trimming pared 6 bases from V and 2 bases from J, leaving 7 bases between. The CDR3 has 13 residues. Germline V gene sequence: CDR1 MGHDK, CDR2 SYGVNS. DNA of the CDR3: TGTGCCAGCAGCGGGTTCAACACCGGGGAGCTGTTTTTT. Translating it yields CASSGFNTGELFF.

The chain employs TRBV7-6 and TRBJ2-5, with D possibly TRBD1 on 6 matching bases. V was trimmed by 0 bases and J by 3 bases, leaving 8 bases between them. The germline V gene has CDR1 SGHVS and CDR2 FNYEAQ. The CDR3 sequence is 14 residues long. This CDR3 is CASSLAGAEETQYF. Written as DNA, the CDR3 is TGTGCCAGCAGCTTAGCGGGGGCAGAAGAGACCCAGTACTTC.

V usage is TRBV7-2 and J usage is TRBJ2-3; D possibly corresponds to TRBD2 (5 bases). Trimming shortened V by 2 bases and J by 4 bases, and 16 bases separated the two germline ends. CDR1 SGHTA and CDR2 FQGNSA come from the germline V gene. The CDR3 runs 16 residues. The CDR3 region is CASSLSRSTRADTQYF. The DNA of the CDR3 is TGTGCCAGCAGCTTATCGAGATCGACGAGGGCAGATACGCAGTATTTT.